This T cell receptor (beta chain) derives from a study of cytomegalovirus exposure and HLA in healthy donors (TCRdb year 2017). With respect to the entire study: According to a later analysis, one platform produced both the 120 validation repertoires and the approximately 660 repertoires of the first cohort. The study aimed to test whether signatures of past pathogen exposure could be identified by cataloging public T cell receptors. Along with the approximately 600-subject first cohort, a separate validation cohort of approximately 110 different subjects was used. High-throughput TCR immunosequencing, statistical association of individual TCRs with disease status, and machine learning were combined to predict cytomegalovirus infection status.

What the work shows at the level of the full study, not this receptor alone: The classifier was reported to diagnose cytomegalovirus status with high specificity and sensitivity in both the original cohort and the validation cohort. In vitro tests confirmed that a few of the cytomegalovirus-associated TCR beta chains recognize cytomegalovirus antigens. While some public TCRs were present in many individuals, most TCR sequences turned up only very rarely across donors. The study gave a list of more than 150 TCR beta chains associated with cytomegalovirus. All 120 or so repertoires were used to score co-occurrence in the validation cohort in a later analysis, because that analysis had no HLA typing for the cohort. In a later analysis, TCRs clustered in the first cohort were found to also tend to co-occur in the 100 to 150 validation repertoires, with 94% of cluster scores above 0. The authors suggested that the approach could potentially be extended to other disease states and immunological phenotypes.

To prepare the library, the immunoSEQ multiplex PCR assay was applied. Per the source publication's procedure: A statistical classification framework was built to diagnose cytomegalovirus status from the catalog of TCR beta chain sequences. TCRdb carries this immuneACCESS record with in-frame sequences only. Its versions omit some clonotypes, under half of them owing to an unresolved V gene in the studies checked, with the rest unexplained. V and J calls and clone size are as listed in that table; D and trimming were resolved from the DNA. The sample table lists approximately 200,000 clones, around 88% of them with a count of one. The leading ten clones occupy approximately 2.9% of the sample. The germline ends are 3 bases apart after V is trimmed by 3 bases and J by 1 base. From the cysteine up to the phenylalanine, the CDR3 has a length of 12 residues. Kept here is only the CDR3 DNA, which spans 36 bases and is read in frame from base 1. Taken from the germline V gene, the CDR1 and CDR2 loops are SNHLY and FYNNEI.

Concerning this clone itself: Which antigen it targets is not known. Base quality data are lacking; no much larger clone is found one base away.

Donors formed part of the validation cohort, which comprised 120 subjects and was distinct from the first cohort of fewer than 750 subjects. Material for sequencing was PBMCs. The rearranged segments are TRBV2 and TRBJ1-2; no confident D gene assignment can be made. This TCR derives from a woman aged 18-30 years in good health and CMV-seronegative. In nucleotide form, the sequence is TGTGCCAGCAGTGACCATAACTATGGCTACACCTTC. This sequence encodes CASSDHNYGYTF. The CDR3 plus the reference TRBV2 and TRBJ1-2 genes for the other parts give the full variable domain: EPEVTQTPSHQVTQMGQEVILRCVPISNHLYFYWYRQILGQKVEFLVSFYNNEISEKSEIFDDQFSVERPDGSNFTLKIRSTKLEDSAMYFCASSDHNYGYTFGSGTRLTVV.